The 27 T cell receptor beta chains below were found in one sample sequenced in a study of T cells after posttransplantation cyclophosphamide. Control samples came 1 year after myeloablative marrow transplants with methotrexate plus calcineurin inhibitor. Clones were read by immunoSEQ multiplex PCR, and TCRdb kept only the in-frame ones, dropping some. Of about 21,000 clones listed, roughly nine tenths are singletons. Sequenced material: PBMCs, taken roughly 350 days after allogeneic stem cell transplant with calcineurin inhibitor and methotrexate. The source is a female patient in her 30s who received an allogeneic stem cell transplant from an unrelated donor, was CMV-positive, and had acute and chronic GVHD. Some T cells may arise from the graft donor.

The V gene is TRBV7-9, the J gene TRBJ2-1; possibly TRBD2 for D (6 bases). The CDR3 runs to 16 residues. Germline CDR1 and CDR2: SEHNR and FQNEAQ (reference sequence). V gave up 4 bases and J gave up 2 bases, with 15 bases separating them. The CDR3 DNA follows: TGTGCCAGCAGCTCGGGCGGGAAGGTTACCTACAATGAGCAGTTCTTC. Protein sequence: CASSSGGKVTYNEQFF.

The DNA of the CDR3 is TGTGCCAGCAGTTTGGACAGGATCAATCAGCCCCAGCATTTT. It yields the protein CASSLDRINQPQHF. This rearrangement joins TRBV27 to TRBJ1-5, with 7 bases aligning to TRBD1. This CDR3 has 14 residues. CDR1 is MNHEY and CDR2 is SMNVEV in the germline V gene (reference sequence). The V gene end was trimmed by 3 bases and the J gene end by 3 bases; junction bases not matched to a gene: 2.

In DNA form, the CDR3 reads TGCAGCGTTGAGTCCGGGACAGGGGGACACGAGCAGTACTTC. It is translated as CSVESGTGGHEQYF. The chain is built from TRBV29-1 and TRBJ2-7, with 11 bases that match TRBD1. The CDR3 sequence is 14 residues long. Germline V gene lookup returns CDR1 SQVTM and CDR2 ANQGSEA. Losses at the gene ends were 3 bases for V and 5 bases for J; bases not matched to a gene: 6.

The chain has TRBV5-1 and TRBJ1-2; possible D gene TRBD1, 6 bases. With 0 bases removed from V and 2 bases from J, the gap between germline ends came to 20 bases. The germline CDR1 and CDR2 sequences are SGHRS and YFSETQ. The CDR3 loop spans 18 amino acids. This CDR3 reads CASSLEPNPGHPNYGYTF. The DNA of the CDR3 is TGCGCCAGCAGCTTGGAGCCTAATCCGGGACACCCCAACTATGGCTACACCTTC.

The CDR3 loop is CASRRFTDTQYF. CDR3 DNA sequence: TGTGCCAGCAGGCGGTTCACAGATACGCAGTATTTT. The rearrangement links TRBV7-9 to TRBJ2-3, with D unclear. Per germline, CDR1 SEHNR and CDR2 FQNEAQ (reference sequence). The CDR3 is 12 residues long. The V and J ends lost 6 bases and 2 bases respectively, with 6 bases between them.

This clone was counted between two and nine times. V is TRBV7-9 and J is TRBJ1-5; D gene ambiguous. This CDR3 comprises 15 residues. Trimming cost V 5 bases and J 0 bases, with 11 bases left between them. The germline V gene has CDR1 SEHNR and CDR2 FQNEAQ (reference sequence). The CDR3 region has the DNA TGTGCCAGCAGCACGGGATCGCTTAGCAATCAGCCCCAGCATTTT. Translating gives CASSTGSLSNQPQHF.

The chain has TRBV30 and TRBJ1-1, with D unclear. Germline loops: CDR1 GTSNPN, CDR2 SVGIG (reference sequence). This CDR3 has 13 amino acids. V lost 7 bases and J lost 3, with 15 bases in between. The CDR3 DNA is TGTGCCTCGCGGGTCGGTTTTGACACTGAAGCTTTCTTT. Translation gives CASRVGFDTEAFF.

This clone was found a few times. The chain is built from TRBV27 and TRBJ1-1, with no clear D. The CDR3 extends over 14 amino acids. V lost 5 bases and J 4 bases, leaving 14 bases between the germline ends. Germline V gene sequence: CDR1 MNHEY, CDR2 SMNVEV (reference sequence). CDR3 nucleotides: TGTGCCAGCAGTCCTGACCTGAGAGGCACTGAAGCTTTCTTT. It translates to CASSPDLRGTEAFF.

This clone was observed a single time. The rearrangement uses TRBV27 and TRBJ2-7; D might be TRBD2 (7 bases). Trimming shortened V by 10 bases and J by 7 bases, and 20 bases separated the two germline ends. The CDR3 is made up of 13 amino acids. Germline V gives CDR1 MNHEY, CDR2 SMNVEV (reference sequence). Here the CDR3 DNA reads TGTGCCACACGACAACTCGGGGGGCGTGAGCAGTACTTC. Its translation is CATRQLGGREQYF.

The V gene is TRBV19, the J gene TRBJ1-5, with unresolved D. Trimming shortened V by 8 bases and J by 0 bases, and 11 bases separated the two germline ends. The germline V gene encodes CDR1 LNHDA and CDR2 SQIVND (reference sequence). This CDR3 has 14 amino acids. CDR3: CASLEVNSNQPQHF. The CDR3 coding sequence is TGTGCCAGTCTTGAGGTAAATAGCAATCAGCCCCAGCATTTT.

The chain links TRBV15 to TRBJ2-5; tentative D call: TRBD2 (6 bases). Trimming took off 0 bases at V and 3 bases at J, with 11 bases between the two ends. The CDR3 length is 15 residues. Germline lookup yields CDR1 LNHNV and CDR2 YYDKDF (reference sequence). In DNA form, the CDR3 reads TGTGCCACCAGCAGAGATTTTGCGGGAAAAGAGACCCAGTACTTC. Encoded protein: CATSRDFAGKETQYF.

Only one count was recorded for this clone. The chain is built from TRBV5-1 and TRBJ1-1, with 8 bases aligning to TRBD1. Looked up from germline, CDR1 is SGHRS and CDR2 is YFSETQ. V shed 7 bases, J shed 1 base, and the junction held 9 bases outside the gene matches. The CDR3 contains 15 residues. The DNA of the CDR3 is TGCGCCAGCCTACTGGGGACAGGCTCGAACACTGAAGCTTTCTTT. Encoded protein: CASLLGTGSNTEAFF.

The rearrangement uses TRBV6-5 and TRBJ1-2, with a weak D call TRBD1 (6 bases). This CDR3 is 14 amino acids long. Germline CDR1 is MNHEY and CDR2 is SVGAGI. V lost 2 bases and J lost 3, with 10 bases in between. The DNA for the CDR3 is TGTGCCAGCAGTTACGGGGGCAGCCACTATGGCTACACCTTC. Encoded protein: CASSYGGSHYGYTF.

In this sample, this clone turned up a few times. This chain joins TRBV10-1 and TRBJ1-4; D is ambiguous. Germline V gives CDR1 WNHNN, CDR2 SYGVQD (reference sequence). The germline V and J ends were trimmed by 4 bases and 16 bases, with 19 bases remaining between them. CDR3 size: 13 residues. In DNA form, the CDR3 reads TGCGCCAGCAGTGTAATGCCCCCGGGGTCCGGGTTTTTT. Its protein product is CASSVMPPGSGFF.

The CDR3 sequence is CASSYYGQGADTQYF. CDR3 DNA sequence: TGTGCCAGCAGTTACTACGGACAGGGGGCGGATACGCAGTATTTT. This chain connects TRBV6-5 to TRBJ2-3; 11 bases are a match to TRBD1. Trimming took 1 base from V and 6 from J; bases not matched to a gene: 3. Germline V lookup: CDR1 MNHEY, CDR2 SVGAGI. This CDR3 has 15 amino acids.

The chain has TRBV5-1 and TRBJ2-2; D may be TRBD2 (6 bases). Per the germline V gene, CDR1 is SGHRS and CDR2 is YFSETQ. The CDR3 length is 14 residues. V was pared by 4 bases and J by 5 bases, with 12 bases between. The CDR3 region is CASSTGEPTGELFF. DNA of the CDR3: TGCGCCAGCAGCACGGGGGAGCCTACCGGGGAGCTGTTTTTT. The full variable domain, in which reference TRBV5-1 and TRBJ2-2 provide the parts outside the CDR3, is KAGVTQTPRYLIKTRGQQVTLSCSPISGHRSVSWYQQTPGQGLQFLFEYFSETQRNKGNFPGRFSGRQFSNSRSEMNVSTLELGDSALYLCASSTGEPTGELFFGEGSRLTVL.

The chain carries TRBV19 and TRBJ2-7; 9 bases are a match to TRBD2. CDR3 length: 17 residues. After removal of 5 bases from V and 3 bases from J, the junction contained 14 bases not matched to a gene. Germline V gives CDR1 LNHDA, CDR2 SQIVND (reference sequence). The CDR3 DNA sequence: TGTGCCAGTAGTCCGCCTTGGCTAAGCGGGAGGAGCTACGAGCAGTACTTC. Translated: CASSPPWLSGRSYEQYF.

The CDR3 DNA reads as TGTGCCAGCTCACCGGCAGTGAACACTGAAGCTTTCTTT. Amino acids: CASSPAVNTEAFF. The chain links TRBV18 to TRBJ1-1, with D hard to call. The CDR3 spans 13 residues. Germline-derived CDR1 and CDR2 are KGHSH and LQKENI. V was shortened by 3 bases and J by 0 bases, with 5 bases between the two germline ends.

The J gene is TRBJ1-1, the V gene TRBV7-3, with a weak D call TRBD1 (6 bases). CDR1 and CDR2 (germline): SGHTA, FQGTGA. This CDR3 contains 14 residues. V shed 2 bases and J shed 1 base, with 8 bases lying between them. CDR3 sequence (DNA): TGTGCCAGCAGCTTACAGGGGAGGAACACTGAAGCTTTCTTT. Encoded protein: CASSLQGRNTEAFF.

V is TRBV15 and J is TRBJ1-1, with D hard to call. The CDR3 has 14 residues. Germline CDR1 and CDR2: LNHNV and YYDKDF (reference sequence). V shed 0 bases and J shed 6 bases, with 11 bases lying between them. CDR3 sequence reads: CATSRDGGYPEAFF. In DNA, the CDR3 is TGTGCCACCAGCAGAGACGGAGGGTACCCTGAAGCTTTCTTT.

The chain employs TRBV25-1 and TRBJ1-5; D perhaps matches TRBD1 (5 bases). CDR3 length: 16 residues. The germline V and J ends were trimmed by 1 base and 0 bases, with 10 bases remaining between them. CDR1 is MGHDK, CDR2 SYGVNS, per germline. CDR3 nucleotide sequence: TGTGCCAGCAGTGAATCGGGGGGTTCTAGCAATCAGCCCCAGCATTTT. It codes for CASSESGGSSNQPQHF.

The rearrangement uses TRBV29-1 and TRBJ1-4; D is unresolved. Germline CDR1 SQVTM, CDR2 ANQGSEA. This CDR3 spans 15 amino acids. V lost 7 bases to trimming and J lost 1 base, with 16 bases between them. The chain's CDR3 is CSAGLSLETNEKLFF. The CDR3 nucleotides read TGCAGCGCTGGCCTCAGTCTCGAAACTAATGAAAAACTGTTTTTT. The whole variable domain, filled in from reference TRBV29-1 and TRBJ1-4, reads SAVISQKPSRDICQRGTSLTIQCQVDSQVTMMFWYRQQPGQSLTLIATANQGSEATYESGFVIDKFPISRPNLTFSTLTVSNMSPEDSSIYLCSAGLSLETNEKLFFGSGTQLSVL.

This clone has more than one count but fewer than ten. The CDR3 region has the DNA TGTGCCTCTTATACGGGACAGGGACGTGGCTACACCTTC. Translated, it gives CASYTGQGRGYTF. This chain links TRBV30 with TRBJ1-2, with TRBD1 matching 9 bases. This CDR3 contains 13 residues. From germline, CDR1 is GTSNPN and CDR2 SVGIG (reference sequence). V shed 7 bases, J shed 7 bases, and the junction held 10 bases outside the gene matches.

The chain has TRBV30 and TRBJ2-3; 8 nucleotides line up with TRBD2. The junction had 13 bases not matched to a gene; V was cut back by 1 base and J by 4 bases. The germline V gene encodes CDR1 GTSNPN and CDR2 SVGIG (reference sequence). The CDR3 sequence is 17 residues long. CDR3 sequence: CAWSDLRGGHGSDTQYF. The CDR3 bases are TGTGCCTGGAGTGACCTTCGGGGGGGGCACGGGTCAGATACGCAGTATTTT.

This sequence joins TRBV7-8 and TRBJ1-2, with D perhaps TRBD1 (5 bases). V dropped 4 bases and J dropped 6 bases, with 12 bases sitting between them. The CDR3 is 13 amino acids. Germline CDR1 SGHVS, CDR2 FQNEAQ. This CDR3 is CASSSRAGDGYTF. The DNA for the CDR3 is TGTGCCAGCAGCTCCCGGGCGGGGGATGGCTACACCTTC.

J is TRBJ1-4 and V is TRBV6-6; D remains ambiguous. The CDR3 contains 13 residues. Germline assignment: CDR1 MNHNY and CDR2 SVGAGI (reference sequence). Trimming stripped 5 bases from V and 4 bases from J, with 8 bases between. The CDR3 spells CASSGRFNEKLFF. The CDR3 coding sequence is TGTGCCAGCAGTGGCAGGTTTAATGAAAAACTGTTTTTT.

The gene calls are TRBV9 and TRBJ2-1, with D possibly matching TRBD2 (5 bases). V lost 0 bases and J lost 0, with 13 bases in between. CDR3 length: 17 amino acids. Germline loops: CDR1 SGDLS, CDR2 YYNGEE. The CDR3 protein is CASSVVGSAGSYNEQFF. CDR3 sequence (DNA): TGTGCCAGCAGCGTAGTCGGATCCGCGGGCTCCTACAATGAGCAGTTCTTC.